The T cell receptor beta chain described here comes from a study of CD8+ T cells in alopecia areata. Study-wide background: Twice a day, 5 to 10 mg of oral tofacitinib was administered to treated patients. Disease severity was quantified as SALT score of affected scalp area.

Documented treatment: oral pan-JAK inhibitor, 5-10 mg twice daily. In germline, CDR1 is LNHDA, CDR2 SQIVND (reference sequence). V lost 1 base and J lost 3, with 13 bases in between. The CDR3 length is 16 residues. About this clone itself: Its antigen is still unknown.

Once RNA had been extracted, it was reverse transcribed into cDNA to act as the sequencing template. Method: immunoSEQ multiplex PCR; TCRdb's copy keeps in-frame clones and lacks some. This sample has 150,000 to 200,000 clones, with less than 75% found just once. Study outcomes and limitations: A large proportion of expanded lesional clones were detected persisting in scalp and blood during tofacitinib.

This chain joins TRBV19 and TRBJ2-1; maybe TRBD1 (5 bases). Sequenced here: CD4+ T cells sorted from blood, sampled at roughly week 58, from a patient treated with tofacitinib. The receptor's source is a human donor with alopecia areata. The CDR3 sequence is CASSIGAGMIYNEQFF. For the CDR3, the DNA is TGTGCCAGTAGTATAGGTGCAGGGATGATCTACAATGAGCAGTTCTTC.